The clone carrying this T cell receptor beta chain was seen many times. These data come from a study of T-cell reconstitution after alpha-beta-depleted transplantation in children. Preparing the TCRbeta library involved the use of unique molecular identifiers. Each CDR3 protein gets one entry after TCRdb re-called the PCR reads with MiXCR. The top ten clones hold 5% to 7% of a sample with approximately 240,000 distinct CDR3 sequences, 8% to 9.5% of them seen once. Sequencing used PBMCs from the stem cell graft donor, obtained from the stem cell graft. The source is a human donor who donated a stem cell graft to a child with acute lymphoblastic leukemia.

The CDR3 DNA sequence: TGCAGCGTTGAAGAGGGGACAGGGGCTTCCGGCTACACCTTC. Residues: CSVEEGTGASGYTF. The chain has TRBV29-1 and TRBJ1-2; 10 bases fit TRBD1. In germline, CDR1 is SQVTM, CDR2 ANQGSEA. The CDR3 has 14 residues. V shed 0 bases, J shed 8 bases, and the junction held 6 bases outside the gene matches.